This TCR beta chain came from a study of control samples from healthy donors and cancer patients. The protocol was immunoSEQ multiplex PCR, while the TCRdb copy is restricted to in-frame clones and leaves out a portion. The repertoire has some 96,000 clones, more than 75% of them found once; the top ten carry about 18%. Germline V CDR1 and CDR2: WSHSY, SAAADI. This CDR3 region has 16 residues. V was pared by 5 bases and J by 1 base, with 4 bases of the junction left unmatched. V is TRBV10-2 and J is TRBJ1-3; TRBD1 agrees at 11 bases. Material for sequencing was blood. This TCR was sampled from a woman between 50 and 59 years old in good health. The CDR3, as DNA: TGCGCCAGCAGTTTCGGACAGGGGGCTTCTGGAAACACCATATATTTT. It yields the protein CASSFGQGASGNTIYF.